The source of this T cell receptor beta chain is a study of CD8 T cells in ankylosing spondylitis. Study conclusions and caveats: Disease-linked clones displayed a CD8+ phenotype and appeared relatively rarely in peripheral blood. Disease-linked clones reportedly concentrated significantly in matched ankylosing spondylitis synovial fluid. In reactive arthritis synovial fluid and blood, some motif variants had been reported before. Typical of ankylosing spondylitis blood, it appeared, was a TCR beta motif of eight highly homologous variants.

Trimming removed 4 bases from V and 3 bases from J, with 8 bases in between. The CDR3 sequence is 13 residues long. The germline CDR1 and CDR2 sequences are MNHEY and SVGAGI. TCRdb re-called the 5' RACE reads through MiXCR, storing one row per CDR3 protein. This table has some 180,000 distinct CDR3 sequences, 15% to 20% appearing once. This clonotype was detected ten times or more. Its antigen remains unknown. The V and J genes are TRBV6-5 and TRBJ2-3; D not certain. This receptor was identified in a male donor aged 5 to 29 with ankylosing spondylitis or in good health (not recorded which). The sample taken for sequencing was blood, either unsorted or a sorted T cell fraction (not recorded which). CDR3 in amino acids: CASSLGWTDTQYF. For the CDR3, the DNA is TGTGCCAGCAGTTTAGGGTGGACAGATACGCAGTATTTT.